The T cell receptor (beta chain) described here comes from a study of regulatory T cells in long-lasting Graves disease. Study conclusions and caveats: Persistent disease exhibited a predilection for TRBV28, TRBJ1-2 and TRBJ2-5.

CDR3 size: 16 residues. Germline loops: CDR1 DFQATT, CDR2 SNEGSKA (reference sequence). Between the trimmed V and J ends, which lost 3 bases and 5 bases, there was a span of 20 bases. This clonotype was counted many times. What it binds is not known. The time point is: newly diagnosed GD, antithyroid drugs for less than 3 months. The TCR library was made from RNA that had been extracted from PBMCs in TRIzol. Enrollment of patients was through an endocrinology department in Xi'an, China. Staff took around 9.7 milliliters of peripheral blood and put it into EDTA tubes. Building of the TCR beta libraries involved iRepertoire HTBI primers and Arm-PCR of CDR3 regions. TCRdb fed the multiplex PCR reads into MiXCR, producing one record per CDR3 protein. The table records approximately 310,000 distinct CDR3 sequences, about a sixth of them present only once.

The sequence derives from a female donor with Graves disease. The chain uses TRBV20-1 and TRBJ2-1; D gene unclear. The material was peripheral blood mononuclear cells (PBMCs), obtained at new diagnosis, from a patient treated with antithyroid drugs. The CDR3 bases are TGCAGTGCTAGTCTCCCCCCCCCGACACTCCACAATGAGCAGTTCTTC. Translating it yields CSASLPPPTLHNEQFF.